The rows below give T cell receptor beta chains drawn from one sample of a study of cytomegalovirus exposure and HLA in healthy donors. Sequencing used immunoSEQ multiplex PCR; TCRdb keeps in-frame clones, though not all of them. Among approximately 160,000 clones, roughly nine tenths were seen once, and the ten largest hold 3% to 3.5%. Source material: PBMCs. The receptor source for this set is a woman aged 18 to 35 in good health and CMV-seropositive. Both conserved end residues are part of each CDR3. D genes are given only for firm matches. Part of the rows lack a size; the others show once, few, many or a class for expanded clones.

D	V	J	length	size	CDR3	DNA
.	TRBV4-3	TRBJ2-1	15	.	CASSQGAGPSNEQFF	TGCGCCAGCAGCCAAGGCGCGGGACCCAGCAATGAGCAGTTCTTC
.	TRBV11-1	TRBJ2-2	18	.	CASSQNGGFLPNTGELFF	TGTGCCAGCAGCCAAAATGGAGGGTTCCTTCCGAACACCGGGGAGCTGTTTTTT
.	TRBV5-1	TRBJ2-7	14	.	CASRYDGGPYEQYF	TGCGCCAGCAGATACGACGGGGGGCCCTACGAGCAGTACTTC
TRBD1	TRBV19	TRBJ2-3	15	once	CASSIKGQGWDTQYF	TGTGCCAGTAGTATTAAGGGACAGGGCTGGGATACGCAGTATTTT
.	TRBV2	TRBJ1-2	14	once	CASSEAGGVDGYTF	TGTGCCAGCAGTGAAGCGGGGGGGGTTGATGGCTACACCTTC
.	TRBV6-5	TRBJ1-6	14	few	CASSFRGHNSPLHF	TGTGCCAGCAGTTTTAGGGGCCATAATTCACCCCTCCACTTT
TRBD1	TRBV28	TRBJ1-2	16	.	CASTQFGQGDRDGYTF	TGTGCCAGCACCCAATTCGGACAGGGCGATCGGGATGGCTACACCTTC
TRBD1	TRBV6-5	TRBJ1-2	14	.	CASSYSGQGVGYTF	TGTGCCAGCAGTTACTCCGGACAGGGGGTTGGCTACACCTTC
TRBD1	TRBV28	TRBJ2-1	17	.	CASSLSRQGWKDNEQFF	TGTGCCAGCAGTTTATCCCGACAGGGGTGGAAGGACAATGAGCAGTTCTTC
.	TRBV5-4	TRBJ1-2	14	.	CASSRYGPGDGYTF	TGTGCCAGCAGCCGCTACGGACCAGGGGATGGCTACACCTTC
.	TRBV5-6	TRBJ2-5	13	.	CASSMTTSETQYF	TGTGCCAGCAGCATGACTACCTCAGAGACCCAGTACTTC
TRBD1	TRBV19	TRBJ1-3	15	.	CASRTGPSSGNTIYF	TGTGCCAGTAGGACAGGGCCGTCGTCTGGAAACACCATATATTTT
TRBD1	TRBV28	TRBJ1-2	16	.	CASSLSRGTGTYGYTF	TGTGCCAGCAGTTTATCTCGGGGGACAGGGACCTATGGCTACACCTTC
.	TRBV28	TRBJ1-5	18	.	CASSLLGSRLVGSQPQHF	TGTGCCAGCAGTCTCTTGGGGTCTCGACTGGTGGGGAGTCAGCCCCAGCATTTT
.	TRBV14	TRBJ2-2	15	.	CASSLQGYETGELFF	TGTGCCAGCAGCCTGCAGGGTTACGAAACCGGGGAGCTGTTTTTT
TRBD1	TRBV28	TRBJ2-2	15	.	CASSRTGTNTGELFF	TGTGCCAGCAGCCGGACAGGGACGAACACCGGGGAGCTGTTTTTT
.	TRBV19	TRBJ2-5	16	.	CASSIELADIQETQYF	TGTGCCAGTAGTATAGAATTAGCGGACATACAAGAGACCCAGTACTTC
TRBD1	TRBV5-1	TRBJ2-3	15	.	CASSGIDRGTDTQYF	TGCGCCAGCAGCGGTATCGACAGGGGGACAGATACGCAGTATTTT
.	TRBV7-6	TRBJ2-2	16	.	CASSLRGAGNTGELFF	TGTGCCAGCAGCTTAAGGGGCGCCGGTAACACCGGGGAGCTGTTTTTT
.	TRBV11-2	TRBJ2-7	13	.	CASSLQASYEQYF	TGTGCCAGCAGCTTACAGGCCTCCTACGAGCAGTACTTC
.	TRBV4-2	TRBJ1-2	17	.	CASSQVGTLYPMGGYTF	TGTGCCAGCAGCCAAGTGGGGACACTATACCCGATGGGTGGCTACACCTTC
.	TRBV29-1	TRBJ1-1	14	.	CSVGRLLLNTEAFF	TGCAGCGTCGGGAGGCTCCTCTTGAACACTGAAGCTTTCTTT
.	TRBV7-9	TRBJ1-1	15	.	CASSLGWSGNTEAFF	TGTGCCAGCAGCTTAGGGTGGAGTGGGAACACTGAAGCTTTCTTT
TRBD2	TRBV19	TRBJ2-1	14	.	CASRPTSGTNEQFF	TGTGCCAGTAGGCCGACTAGCGGGACGAATGAGCAGTTCTTC
.	TRBV6-5	TRBJ1-1	14	.	CASSPPTPNTEAFF	TGTGCCAGCAGTCCTCCGACACCGAACACTGAAGCTTTCTTT
.	TRBV11-3	TRBJ2-2	16	few	CASSLQRPPSTGELFF	TGTGCCAGCAGCTTACAGCGCCCCCCTTCCACCGGGGAGCTGTTTTTT
TRBD2	TRBV5-4	TRBJ2-3	15	.	CASSFAAGGTDTQYF	TGTGCCAGCAGCTTCGCAGCGGGGGGCACAGATACGCAGTATTTT
.	TRBV27	TRBJ1-2	13	.	CASSWSGNDGYTF	TGTGCCAGCAGTTGGTCGGGGAACGATGGCTACACCTTC
.	TRBV11-2	TRBJ1-1	13	few	CASSLVGRTEAFF	TGTGCCAGCAGTTTAGTAGGGAGGACTGAAGCTTTCTTT
.	TRBV5-6	TRBJ2-7	14	.	CASSLGGSPYEQYF	TGTGCCAGCAGCTTGGGGGGCTCCCCCTACGAGCAGTACTTC
TRBD1	TRBV10-3	TRBJ2-3	15	once	CAISTQGLSTDTQYF	TGTGCCATCAGTACACAGGGGCTAAGCACAGATACGCAGTATTTT
.	TRBV6-5	TRBJ2-3	16	.	CASSYSTLLSTDTQYF	TGTGCCAGCAGTTACTCGACTCTCCTTAGCACAGATACGCAGTATTTT
.	TRBV4-3	TRBJ2-1	14	.	CASSQKGLANEQFF	TGCGCCAGCAGCCAGAAGGGGTTAGCCAATGAGCAGTTCTTC
TRBD1	TRBV19	TRBJ2-7	15	.	CASSTPGTGGYEQYF	TGTGCCAGTAGTACCCCCGGGACAGGGGGCTACGAGCAGTACTTC
.	TRBV6-5	TRBJ2-6	15	.	CASRSGGPGANVLTF	TGTGCCAGCAGATCGGGGGGCCCTGGGGCCAACGTCCTGACTTTC
.	TRBV2	TRBJ1-1	15	.	CASRSFLLRDTEAFF	TGTGCCAGCCGCAGTTTCCTACTCCGGGACACTGAAGCTTTCTTT
.	TRBV27	TRBJ2-7	13	.	CASRAGLSYEQYF	TGTGCCAGCAGGGCAGGGCTGAGCTACGAGCAGTACTTC
.	TRBV6-5	TRBJ2-3	15	.	CASSLRPGGTDTQYF	TGTGCCAGCAGTTTACGTCCCGGTGGCACAGATACGCAGTATTTT
TRBD2	TRBV7-3	TRBJ2-1	18	.	CASSPRGVAFRSYNEQFF	TGTGCCAGCAGCCCTCGGGGGGTAGCTTTCAGGTCCTACAATGAGCAGTTCTTC
TRBD2	TRBV5-1	TRBJ2-2	14	few	CASGPYSGTGELFF	TGCGCCAGCGGGCCCTATAGCGGGACCGGGGAGCTGTTTTTT
.	TRBV6-1	TRBJ1-5	15	.	CASSPDWNSNQPQHF	TGTGCCAGCAGCCCGGACTGGAATAGCAATCAGCCCCAGCATTTT
.	TRBV28	TRBJ2-1	16	once	CASSGPMGLTLNEQFF	TGTGCCAGCAGTGGGCCCATGGGACTTACTCTCAATGAGCAGTTCTTC
.	TRBV9	TRBJ2-2	16	.	CASSAPLEARTGELFF	TGTGCCAGCAGCGCACCCCTAGAGGCCCGTACCGGGGAGCTGTTTTTT
.	TRBV10-3	TRBJ1-1	15	.	CAISEARVLNTEAFF	TGTGCCATCAGTGAGGCGCGGGTACTGAACACTGAAGCTTTCTTT
TRBD2	TRBV5-4	TRBJ2-1	13	.	CASELAGDNEQFF	TGTGCCAGCGAACTAGCGGGAGACAATGAGCAGTTCTTC
.	TRBV5-1	TRBJ1-2	13	.	CASSLAENYGYTF	TGCGCCAGCAGCTTGGCAGAAAACTATGGCTACACCTTC
TRBD1	TRBV29-1	TRBJ1-5	13	once	CSVRQGNNQPQHF	TGCAGCGTTCGACAGGGGAACAATCAGCCCCAGCATTTT
TRBD2	TRBV5-4	TRBJ2-3	17	.	CASSLAASGDGTDTQYF	TGTGCCAGCAGCTTGGCGGCTAGCGGGGACGGGACAGATACGCAGTATTTT
.	TRBV4-1	TRBJ1-3	17	.	CASSQGQGRGTGNTIYF	TGCGCCAGCAGCCAAGGCCAGGGTCGAGGAACTGGAAACACCATATATTTT
TRBD1	TRBV2	TRBJ1-5	14	.	CASTSGQYNQPQHF	TGTGCCAGCACTTCGGGACAGTACAATCAGCCCCAGCATTTT
TRBD2	TRBV9	TRBJ2-1	19	.	CASSVGPPLAGAPYNEQFF	TGTGCCAGCAGCGTAGGACCCCCACTAGCGGGAGCCCCCTACAATGAGCAGTTCTTC
.	TRBV2	TRBJ2-7	14	.	CASSEAESSYEQYF	TGTGCCAGCAGTGAAGCGGAGAGCTCCTACGAGCAGTACTTC
.	TRBV4-3	TRBJ2-1	18	.	CASSQEPLQMSSYNEQFF	TGCGCCAGCAGCCAAGAGCCGTTACAGATGAGCTCCTACAATGAGCAGTTCTTC
TRBD1	TRBV6-5	TRBJ1-4	15	.	CASSYSDRGGEKLFF	TGTGCCAGCAGTTACTCAGACAGGGGGGGCGAAAAACTGTTTTTT
TRBD1	TRBV27	TRBJ2-2	16	.	CASSWGQGARTGELFF	TGTGCCAGCAGTTGGGGACAGGGGGCCCGCACCGGGGAGCTGTTTTTT
.	TRBV7-3	TRBJ2-1	13	.	CASSLDSYNEQFF	TGTGCCAGCAGCTTGGACAGCTACAATGAGCAGTTCTTC
TRBD2	TRBV11-3	TRBJ2-6	15	.	CASSPSGAGANVLTF	TGTGCCAGCAGCCCCAGCGGGGCTGGGGCCAACGTCCTGACTTTC
.	TRBV10-3	TRBJ1-1	13	.	CAISEAGDTEAFF	TGTGCCATCAGTGAGGCAGGTGACACTGAAGCTTTCTTT
.	TRBV11-2	TRBJ2-1	14	.	CASSSGHPGNEQFF	TGTGCCAGCAGCTCGGGACACCCCGGCAATGAGCAGTTCTTC
TRBD1	TRBV5-1	TRBJ2-2	15	.	CASSDRQGWTGELFF	TGCGCCAGCAGCGACCGACAGGGTTGGACCGGGGAGCTGTTTTTT